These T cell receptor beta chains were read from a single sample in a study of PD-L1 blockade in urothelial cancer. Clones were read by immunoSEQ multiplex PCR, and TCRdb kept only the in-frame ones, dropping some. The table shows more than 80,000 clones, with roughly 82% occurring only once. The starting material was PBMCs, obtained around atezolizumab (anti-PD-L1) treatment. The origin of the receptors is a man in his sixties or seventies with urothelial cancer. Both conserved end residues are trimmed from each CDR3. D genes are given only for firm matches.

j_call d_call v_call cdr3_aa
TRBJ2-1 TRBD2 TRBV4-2 ASSQEAPRLTSGNYNEQF
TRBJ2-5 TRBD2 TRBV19 ASSIGLAGIQETQY
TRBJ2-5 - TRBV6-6 ASSYSSETQY
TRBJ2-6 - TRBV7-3 ASSAVAGANVLT
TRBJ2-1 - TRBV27 ASSLDGTPRSYNEQF
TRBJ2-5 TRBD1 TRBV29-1 SVVQGAIQETQY
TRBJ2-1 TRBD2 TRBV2 ASKLAGNHNEQF
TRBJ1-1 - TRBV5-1 ASSLGGGNTEAF
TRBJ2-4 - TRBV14 ASSRGRENIQY
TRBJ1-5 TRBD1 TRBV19 ASSIDRGQPQH